This TCR beta chain was retrieved from a study of blood T cell repertoires in COVID-19. The CDR3 consists of 13 residues. The V gene lost 7 bases and the J gene lost 6 bases, with 13 bases spanning the gap. Generated by immunoSEQ multiplex PCR, the TCRdb table keeps only in-frame clones and is missing some. The sample lists a few hundred thousand clones, around 89% seen once, with roughly 3.7% in the top ten. The TCR comes from a woman in her late teens or twenties in a cohort exposed to, infected with or recovered from COVID-19 (not recorded which). The gene calls are TRBV12-3 or TRBV12-4 and TRBJ1-5; a possible D gene is TRBD1 (5 bases). The sample comprised PBMCs or T cells enriched from blood (not recorded which). DNA of the CDR3: TGTGCCAGCACCGGGGACGGGGGTCAGCCCCAGCATTTT. This encodes CASTGDGGQPQHF.